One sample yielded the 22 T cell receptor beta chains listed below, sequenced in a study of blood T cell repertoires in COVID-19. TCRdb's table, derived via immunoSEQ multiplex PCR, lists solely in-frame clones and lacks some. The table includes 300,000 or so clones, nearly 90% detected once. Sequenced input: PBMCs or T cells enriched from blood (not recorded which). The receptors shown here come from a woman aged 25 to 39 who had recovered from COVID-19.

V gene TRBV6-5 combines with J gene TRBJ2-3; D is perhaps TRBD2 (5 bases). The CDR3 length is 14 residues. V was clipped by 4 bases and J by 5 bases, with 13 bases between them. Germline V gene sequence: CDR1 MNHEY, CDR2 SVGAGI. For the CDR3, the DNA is TGTGCCAGCAGTTCACCGGGATTTAAAGATACGCAGTATTTT. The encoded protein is CASSSPGFKDTQYF.

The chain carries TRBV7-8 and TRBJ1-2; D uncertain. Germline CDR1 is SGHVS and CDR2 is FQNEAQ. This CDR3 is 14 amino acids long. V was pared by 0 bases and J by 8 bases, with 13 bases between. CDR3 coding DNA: TGTGCCAGCAGCTTAGCTTCGAGGGTGGACGGCTACACCTTC. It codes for CASSLASRVDGYTF. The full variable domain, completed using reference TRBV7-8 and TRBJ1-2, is GAGVSQSPRYKVAKRGQDVALRCDPISGHVSLFWYQQALGQGPEFLTYFQNEAQLDKSGLPSDRFFAERPEGSVSTLKIQRTQQEDSAVYLCASSLASRVDGYTFGSGTRLTVV.

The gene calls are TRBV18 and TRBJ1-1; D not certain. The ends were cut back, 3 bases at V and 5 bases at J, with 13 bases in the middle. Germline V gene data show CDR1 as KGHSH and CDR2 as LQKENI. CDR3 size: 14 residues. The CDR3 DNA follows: TGTGCCAGCTCACCCCTGGCCGGCGGGACTGAAGCTTTCTTT. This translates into CASSPLAGGTEAFF.

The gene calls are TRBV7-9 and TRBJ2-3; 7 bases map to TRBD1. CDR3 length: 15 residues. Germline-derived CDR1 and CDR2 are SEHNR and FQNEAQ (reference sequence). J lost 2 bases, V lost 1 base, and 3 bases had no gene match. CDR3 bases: TGTGCCAGCAGCTTAGAGGGGGCGAACACAGATACGCAGTATTTT. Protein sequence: CASSLEGANTDTQYF.

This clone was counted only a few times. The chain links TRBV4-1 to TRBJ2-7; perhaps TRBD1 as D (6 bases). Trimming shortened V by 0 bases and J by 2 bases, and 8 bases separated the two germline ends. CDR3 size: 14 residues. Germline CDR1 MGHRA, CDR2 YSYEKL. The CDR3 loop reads CASSQDGQTYEQYF. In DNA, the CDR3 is TGCGCCAGCAGCCAAGATGGACAGACCTACGAGCAGTACTTC.

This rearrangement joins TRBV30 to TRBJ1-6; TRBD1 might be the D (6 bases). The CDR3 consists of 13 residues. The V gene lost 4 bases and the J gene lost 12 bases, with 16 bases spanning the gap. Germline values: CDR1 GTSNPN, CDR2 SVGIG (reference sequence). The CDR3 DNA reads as TGTGCCTGGACCGAGCAGGGGATCGTACCCCTCCACTTT. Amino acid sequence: CAWTEQGIVPLHF. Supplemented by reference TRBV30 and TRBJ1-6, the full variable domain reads SQTIHQWPATLVQPVGSPLSLECTVEGTSNPNLYWYRQAAGRGLQLLFYSVGIGQISSEVPQNLSASRPQDRQFILSSKKLLLSDSGFYLCAWTEQGIVPLHFGNGTRLTVT.

The CDR3: CASSLRPPAGAYTDTQYF. The CDR3, as DNA: TGTGCCAGCAGCTTAAGGCCTCCGGCAGGGGCCTACACAGATACGCAGTATTTT. This sequence joins TRBV7-3 and TRBJ2-3; perhaps TRBD1 as D (6 bases). V gave up 1 base and J gave up 2 bases, with 19 bases separating them. The germline gives CDR1 SGHTA, CDR2 FQGTGA. This CDR3 has 18 residues.

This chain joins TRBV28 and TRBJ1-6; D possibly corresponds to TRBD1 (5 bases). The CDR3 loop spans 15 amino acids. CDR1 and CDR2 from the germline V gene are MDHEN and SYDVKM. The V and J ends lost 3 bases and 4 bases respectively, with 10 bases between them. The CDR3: CASSFRQFYNSPLHF. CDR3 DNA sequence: TGTGCCAGCAGTTTCAGACAGTTTTATAATTCACCCCTCCACTTT. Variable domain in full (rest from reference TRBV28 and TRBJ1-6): DVKVTQSSRYLVKRTGEKVFLECVQDMDHENMFWYRQDPGLGLRLIYFSYDVKMKEKGDIPEGYSVSREKKERFSLILESASTNQTSMYLCASSFRQFYNSPLHFGNGTRLTVT.

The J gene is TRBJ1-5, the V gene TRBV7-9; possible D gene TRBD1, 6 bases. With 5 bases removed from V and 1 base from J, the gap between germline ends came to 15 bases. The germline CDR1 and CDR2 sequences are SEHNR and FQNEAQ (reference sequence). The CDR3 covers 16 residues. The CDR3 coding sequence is TGTGCCAGCAGCCCTGAGCCCCAGGGGAGCAATCAGCCCCAGCATTTT. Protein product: CASSPEPQGSNQPQHF.

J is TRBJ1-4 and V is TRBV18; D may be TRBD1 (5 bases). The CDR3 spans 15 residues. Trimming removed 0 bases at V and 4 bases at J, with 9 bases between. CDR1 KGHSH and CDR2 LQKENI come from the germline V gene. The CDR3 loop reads CASSPPTAYNEKLFF. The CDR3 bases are TGTGCCAGCTCACCACCGACAGCTTATAATGAAAAACTGTTTTTT.

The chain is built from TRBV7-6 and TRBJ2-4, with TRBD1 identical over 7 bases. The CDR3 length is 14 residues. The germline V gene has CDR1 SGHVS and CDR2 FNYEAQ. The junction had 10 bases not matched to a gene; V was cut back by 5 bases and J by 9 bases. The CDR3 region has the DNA TGTGCCAGCAGCCCGAGGGACAGTTATTCCATTCAGTACTTC. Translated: CASSPRDSYSIQYF.

The CDR3 reads CASSPPGQGATEAFF. Here the CDR3 DNA reads TGCGCCAGCAGCCCTCCCGGACAGGGGGCTACTGAAGCTTTCTTT. The chain employs TRBV5-1 and TRBJ1-1, with 11 bases identical to TRBD1. Per germline, CDR1 SGHRS and CDR2 YFSETQ. The CDR3 totals 15 residues. J was trimmed by 5 bases and V by 4 bases; bases with no gene match: 7.

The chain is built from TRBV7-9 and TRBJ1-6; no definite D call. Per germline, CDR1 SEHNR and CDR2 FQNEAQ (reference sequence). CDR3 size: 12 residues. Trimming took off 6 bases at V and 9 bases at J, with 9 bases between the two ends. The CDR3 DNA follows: TGTGCCAGCAGAAAAACTGGTTCACCCCTCCACTTT. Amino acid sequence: CASRKTGSPLHF.

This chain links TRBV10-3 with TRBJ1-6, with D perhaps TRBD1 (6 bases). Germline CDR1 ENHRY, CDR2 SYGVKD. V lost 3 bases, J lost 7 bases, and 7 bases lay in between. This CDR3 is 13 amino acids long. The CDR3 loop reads CAISDDRNSPLHF. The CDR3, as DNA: TGTGCCATCAGTGATGACAGGAATTCACCCCTCCACTTT.

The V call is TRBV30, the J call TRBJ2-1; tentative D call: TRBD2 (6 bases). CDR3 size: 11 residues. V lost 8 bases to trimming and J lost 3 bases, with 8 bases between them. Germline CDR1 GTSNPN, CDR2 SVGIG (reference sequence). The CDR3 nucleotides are TGTGCCCTCGGGGGCTACAATGAGCAGTTCTTC. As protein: CALGGYNEQFF.

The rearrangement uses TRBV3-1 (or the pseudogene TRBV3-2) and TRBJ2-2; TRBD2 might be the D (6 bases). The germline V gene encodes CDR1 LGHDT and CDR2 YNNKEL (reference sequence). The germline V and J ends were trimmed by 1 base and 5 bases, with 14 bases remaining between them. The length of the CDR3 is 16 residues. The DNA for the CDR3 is TGTGCCAGCAGCCAAGCCGCTCATGGGGGGACCGGGGAGCTGTTTTTT. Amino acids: CASSQAAHGGTGELFF.

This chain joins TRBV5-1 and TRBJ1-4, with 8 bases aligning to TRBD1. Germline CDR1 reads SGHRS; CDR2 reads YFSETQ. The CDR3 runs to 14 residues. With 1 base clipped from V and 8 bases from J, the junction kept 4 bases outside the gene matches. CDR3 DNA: TGCGCCAGCAGCTTGACAGGGGGTAGAGAAAAACTGTTTTTT. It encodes CASSLTGGREKLFF.

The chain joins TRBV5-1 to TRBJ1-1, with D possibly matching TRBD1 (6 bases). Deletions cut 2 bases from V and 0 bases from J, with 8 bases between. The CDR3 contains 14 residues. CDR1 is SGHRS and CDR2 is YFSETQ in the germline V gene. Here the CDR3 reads CASSFQGMNTEAFF. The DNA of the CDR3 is TGCGCCAGCAGCTTCCAGGGGATGAACACTGAAGCTTTCTTT.

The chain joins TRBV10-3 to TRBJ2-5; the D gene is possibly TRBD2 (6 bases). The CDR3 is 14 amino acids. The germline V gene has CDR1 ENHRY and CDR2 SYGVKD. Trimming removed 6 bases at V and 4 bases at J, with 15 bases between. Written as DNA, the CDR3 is TGTGCCATCAGGGGACGGGGGAGTTTAGAGACCCAGTACTTC. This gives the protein CAIRGRGSLETQYF.

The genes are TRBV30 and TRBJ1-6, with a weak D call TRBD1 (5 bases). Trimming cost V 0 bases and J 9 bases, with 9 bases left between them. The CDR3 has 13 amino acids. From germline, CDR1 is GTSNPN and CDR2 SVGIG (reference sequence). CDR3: CAWSVSRGSPLHF. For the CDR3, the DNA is TGTGCCTGGAGTGTCTCTAGGGGTTCACCCCTCCACTTT. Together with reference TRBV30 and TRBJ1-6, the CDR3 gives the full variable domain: SQTIHQWPATLVQPVGSPLSLECTVEGTSNPNLYWYRQAAGRGLQLLFYSVGIGQISSEVPQNLSASRPQDRQFILSSKKLLLSDSGFYLCAWSVSRGSPLHFGNGTRLTVT.

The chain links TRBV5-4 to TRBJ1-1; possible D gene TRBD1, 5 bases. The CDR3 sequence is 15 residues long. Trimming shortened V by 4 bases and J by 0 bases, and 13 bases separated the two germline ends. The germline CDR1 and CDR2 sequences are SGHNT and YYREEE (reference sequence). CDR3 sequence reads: CASSRGQGMNTEAFF. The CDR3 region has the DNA TGTGCCAGCAGCAGAGGACAAGGGATGAACACTGAAGCTTTCTTT. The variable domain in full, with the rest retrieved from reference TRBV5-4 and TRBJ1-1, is ETGVTQSPTHLIKTRGQQVTLRCSSQSGHNTVSWYQQALGQGPQFIFQYYREEENGRGNFPPRFSGLQFPNYSSELNVNALELDDSALYLCASSRGQGMNTEAFFGQGTRLTVV.

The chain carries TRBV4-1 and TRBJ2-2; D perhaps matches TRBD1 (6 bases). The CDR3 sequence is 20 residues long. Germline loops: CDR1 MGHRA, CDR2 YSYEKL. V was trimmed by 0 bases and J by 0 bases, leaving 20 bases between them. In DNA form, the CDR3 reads TGCGCCAGCAGCCAAGATTCCGGACAGACCCAAATCGCGAACACCGGGGAGCTGTTTTTT. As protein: CASSQDSGQTQIANTGELFF.